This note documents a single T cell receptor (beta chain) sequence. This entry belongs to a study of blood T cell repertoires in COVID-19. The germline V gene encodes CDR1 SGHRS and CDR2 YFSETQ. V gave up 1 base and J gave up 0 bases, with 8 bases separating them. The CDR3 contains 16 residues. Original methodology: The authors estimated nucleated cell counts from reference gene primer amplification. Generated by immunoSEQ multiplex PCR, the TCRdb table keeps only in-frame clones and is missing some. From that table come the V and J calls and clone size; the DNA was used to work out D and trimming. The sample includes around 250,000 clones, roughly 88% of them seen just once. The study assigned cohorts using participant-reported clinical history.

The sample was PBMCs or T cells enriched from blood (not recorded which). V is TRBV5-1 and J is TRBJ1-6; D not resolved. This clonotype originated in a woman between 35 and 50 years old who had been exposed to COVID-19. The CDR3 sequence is CASSLTVSSYNSPLHF. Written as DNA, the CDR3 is TGCGCCAGCAGCTTGACGGTGAGCTCCTATAATTCACCCCTCCACTTT.